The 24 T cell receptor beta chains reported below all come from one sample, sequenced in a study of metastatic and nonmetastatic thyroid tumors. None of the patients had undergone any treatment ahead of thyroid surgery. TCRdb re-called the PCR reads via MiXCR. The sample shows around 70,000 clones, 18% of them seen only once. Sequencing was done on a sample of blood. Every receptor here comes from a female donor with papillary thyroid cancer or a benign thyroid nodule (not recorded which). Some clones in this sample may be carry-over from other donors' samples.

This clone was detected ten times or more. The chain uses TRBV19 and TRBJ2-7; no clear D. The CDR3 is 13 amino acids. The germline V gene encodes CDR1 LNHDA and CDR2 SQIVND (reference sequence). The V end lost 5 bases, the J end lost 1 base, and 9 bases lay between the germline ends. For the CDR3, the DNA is TGTGCCAGTAGTTCGATCCTATCCTACGAGCAGTACTTC. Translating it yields CASSSILSYEQYF.

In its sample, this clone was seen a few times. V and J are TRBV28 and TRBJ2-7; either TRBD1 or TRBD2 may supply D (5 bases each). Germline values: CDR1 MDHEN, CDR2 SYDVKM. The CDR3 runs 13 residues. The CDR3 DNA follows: TGTGGATCCGGGACGCAAAGCCCCTACGAGCAGTACTTC. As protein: CGSGTQSPYEQYF.

CDR3 residues: CASSYRLAGGSYEQYF. In DNA form, the CDR3 reads TGTGCCAGCAGCTATAGACTAGCGGGAGGTTCCTACGAGCAGTACTTC. The chain couples TRBV11-1 to TRBJ2-7; 13 bases agree with TRBD2. Germline assignment: CDR1 SGHAT and CDR2 FQDESV (reference sequence). Trimming took 4 bases from V and 1 from J; bases not matched to a gene: 4. This CDR3 contains 16 residues.

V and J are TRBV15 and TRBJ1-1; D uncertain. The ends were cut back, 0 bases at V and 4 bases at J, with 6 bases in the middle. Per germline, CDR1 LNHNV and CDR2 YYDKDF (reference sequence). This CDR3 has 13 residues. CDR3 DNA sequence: TGTGCCACCAGCAGAGAGGGAGGCACTGAAGCTTTCTTT. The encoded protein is CATSREGGTEAFF.

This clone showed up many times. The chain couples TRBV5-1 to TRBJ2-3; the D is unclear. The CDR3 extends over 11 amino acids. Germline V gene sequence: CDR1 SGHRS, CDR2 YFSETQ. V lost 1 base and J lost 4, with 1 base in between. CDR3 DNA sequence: TGCGCCAGCAGCTTGTCAGATACGCAGTATTTT. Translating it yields CASSLSDTQYF.

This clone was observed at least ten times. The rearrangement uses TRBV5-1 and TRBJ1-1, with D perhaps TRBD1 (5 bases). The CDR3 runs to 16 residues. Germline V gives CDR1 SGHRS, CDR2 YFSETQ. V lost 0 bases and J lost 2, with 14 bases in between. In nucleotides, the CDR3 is TGCGCCAGCAGCTTGGAAGGGGCCCCCTCAAACACTGAAGCTTTCTTT. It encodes CASSLEGAPSNTEAFF.

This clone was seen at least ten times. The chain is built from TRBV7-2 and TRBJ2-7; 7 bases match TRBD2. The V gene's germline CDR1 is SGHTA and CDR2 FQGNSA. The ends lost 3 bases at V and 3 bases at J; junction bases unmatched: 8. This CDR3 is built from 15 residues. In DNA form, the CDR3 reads TGTGCCAGCAGCTTTGCGTCGGGGGGACGCTACGAGCAGTACTTC. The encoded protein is CASSFASGGRYEQYF. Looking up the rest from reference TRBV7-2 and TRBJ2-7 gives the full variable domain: GAGVSQSPSNKVTEKGKDVELRCDPISGHTALYWYRQSLGQGLEFLIYFQGNSAPDKSGLPSDRFSAERTGGSVSTLTIQRTQQEDSAVYLCASSFASGGRYEQYFGPGTRLTVT.

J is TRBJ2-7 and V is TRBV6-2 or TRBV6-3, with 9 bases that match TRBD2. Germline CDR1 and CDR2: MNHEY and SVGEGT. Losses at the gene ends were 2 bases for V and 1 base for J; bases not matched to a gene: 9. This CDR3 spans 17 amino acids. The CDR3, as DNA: TGTGCCAGCAGTTACAACGGGGCGGGAGGGCCGTCCTACGAGCAGTACTTC. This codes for CASSYNGAGGPSYEQYF.

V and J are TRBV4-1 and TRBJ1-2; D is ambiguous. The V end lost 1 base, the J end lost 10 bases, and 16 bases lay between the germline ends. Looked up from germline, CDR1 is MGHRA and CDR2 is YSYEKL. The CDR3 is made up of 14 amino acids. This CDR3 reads CASSQVGNNYFYTF. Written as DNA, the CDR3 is TGCGCCAGCAGCCAAGTAGGGAATAACTATTTCTACACCTTC.

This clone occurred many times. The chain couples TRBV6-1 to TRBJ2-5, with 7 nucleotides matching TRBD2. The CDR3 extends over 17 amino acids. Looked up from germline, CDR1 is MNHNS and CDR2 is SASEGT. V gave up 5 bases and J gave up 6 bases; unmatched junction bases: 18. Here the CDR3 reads CASSSGGRKPLQKTQYF. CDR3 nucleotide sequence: TGTGCCAGCAGTTCGGGGGGAAGAAAGCCCCTTCAAAAGACCCAGTACTTC.

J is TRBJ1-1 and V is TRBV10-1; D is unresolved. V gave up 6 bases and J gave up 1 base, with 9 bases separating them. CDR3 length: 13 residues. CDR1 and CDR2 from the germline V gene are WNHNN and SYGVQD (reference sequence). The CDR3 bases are TGCGCCAGCAGGAACAGTAAGAACACTGAAGCTTTCTTT. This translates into CASRNSKNTEAFF.

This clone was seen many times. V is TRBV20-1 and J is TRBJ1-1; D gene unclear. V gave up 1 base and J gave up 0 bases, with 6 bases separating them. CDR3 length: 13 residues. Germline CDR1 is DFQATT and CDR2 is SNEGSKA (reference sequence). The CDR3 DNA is TGCAGTGCTAGAGCGGAACTGAACACTGAAGCTTTCTTT. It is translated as CSARAELNTEAFF.

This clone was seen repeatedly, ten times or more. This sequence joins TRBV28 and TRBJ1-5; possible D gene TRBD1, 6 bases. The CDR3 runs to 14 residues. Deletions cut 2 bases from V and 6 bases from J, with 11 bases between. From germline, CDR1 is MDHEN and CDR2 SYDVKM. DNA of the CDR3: TGTGCCAGCAGTTTAGTGGACAGCCGTCAGCCCCAGCATTTT. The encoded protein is CASSLVDSRQPQHF.

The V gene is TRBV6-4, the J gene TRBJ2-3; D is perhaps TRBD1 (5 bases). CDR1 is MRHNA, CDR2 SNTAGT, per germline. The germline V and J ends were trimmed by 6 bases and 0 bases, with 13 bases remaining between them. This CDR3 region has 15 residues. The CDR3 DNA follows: TGTGCCAGCAGCAAGACAGCTACTAGCACAGATACGCAGTATTTT. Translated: CASSKTATSTDTQYF.

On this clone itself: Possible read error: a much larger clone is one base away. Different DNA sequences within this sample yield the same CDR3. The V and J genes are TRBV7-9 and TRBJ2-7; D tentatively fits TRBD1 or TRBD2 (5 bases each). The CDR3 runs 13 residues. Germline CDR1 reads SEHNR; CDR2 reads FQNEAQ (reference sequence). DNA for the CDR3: TGTGCCAGCAGCAGCCCAGGGAGCTACGAGCAGTATTTC. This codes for CASSSPGSYEQYF.

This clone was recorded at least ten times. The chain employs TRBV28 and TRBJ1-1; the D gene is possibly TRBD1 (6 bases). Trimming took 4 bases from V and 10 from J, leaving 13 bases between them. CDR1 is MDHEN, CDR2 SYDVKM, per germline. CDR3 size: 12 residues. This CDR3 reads CASSSIGQRAFF. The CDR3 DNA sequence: TGTGCCAGCAGTTCAATCGGACAGCGAGCTTTCTTT.

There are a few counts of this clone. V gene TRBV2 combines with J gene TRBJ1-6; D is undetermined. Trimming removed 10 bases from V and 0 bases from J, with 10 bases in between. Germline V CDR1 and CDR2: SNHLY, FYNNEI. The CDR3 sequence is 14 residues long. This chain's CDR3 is CATITVSYNSPLHF. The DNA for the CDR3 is TGTGCCACGATTACGGTCTCCTATAATTCACCCCTCCACTTT. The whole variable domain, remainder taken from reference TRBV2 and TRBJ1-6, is EPEVTQTPSHQVTQMGQEVILRCVPISNHLYFYWYRQILGQKVEFLVSFYNNEISEKSEIFDDQFSVERPDGSNFTLKIRSTKLEDSAMYFCATITVSYNSPLHFGNGTRLTVT.

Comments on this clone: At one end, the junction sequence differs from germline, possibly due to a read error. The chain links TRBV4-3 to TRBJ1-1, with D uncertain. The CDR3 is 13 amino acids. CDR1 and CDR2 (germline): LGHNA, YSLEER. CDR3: CASRQGRTDEAFF. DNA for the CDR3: TGCGCCAGCAGGCAAGGGAGGACGGACGAAGCTTTCTTT.

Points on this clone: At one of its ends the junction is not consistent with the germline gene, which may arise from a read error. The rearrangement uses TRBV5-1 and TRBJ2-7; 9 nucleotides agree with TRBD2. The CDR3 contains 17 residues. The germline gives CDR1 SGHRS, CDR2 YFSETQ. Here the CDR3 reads CASSLYRSGSFSYQQYF. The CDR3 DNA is TGCGCCAGCAGCTTGTACCGTAGCGGGAGTTTTAGCTACCAGCAGTACTTC.

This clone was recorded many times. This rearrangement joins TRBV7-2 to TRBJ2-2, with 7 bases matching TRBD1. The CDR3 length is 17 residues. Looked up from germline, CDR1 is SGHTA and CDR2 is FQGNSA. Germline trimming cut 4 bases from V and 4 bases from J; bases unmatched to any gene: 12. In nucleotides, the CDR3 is TGTGCCAGCAGCTCCCGTTTTGGGACAGTCACCACCGGGGAGCTGTTTTTT. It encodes CASSSRFGTVTTGELFF.

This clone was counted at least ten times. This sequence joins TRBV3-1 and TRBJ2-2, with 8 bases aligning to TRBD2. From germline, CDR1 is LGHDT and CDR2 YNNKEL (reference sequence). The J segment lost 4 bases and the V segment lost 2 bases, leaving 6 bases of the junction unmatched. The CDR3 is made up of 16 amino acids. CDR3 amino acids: CASSQHGRAGTGELFF. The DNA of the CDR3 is TGTGCCAGCAGCCAACACGGGAGGGCGGGCACCGGGGAGCTGTTTTTT.

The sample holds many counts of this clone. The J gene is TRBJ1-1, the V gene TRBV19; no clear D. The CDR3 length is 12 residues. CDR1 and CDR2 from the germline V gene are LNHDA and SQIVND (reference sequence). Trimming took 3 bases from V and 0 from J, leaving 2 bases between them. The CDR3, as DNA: TGTGCCAGTAGTATTCTGAACACTGAAGCTTTCTTT. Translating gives CASSILNTEAFF. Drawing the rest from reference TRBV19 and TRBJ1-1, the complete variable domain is DGGITQSPKYLFRKEGQNVTLSCEQNLNHDAMYWYRQDPGQGLRLIYYSQIVNDFQKGDIAEGYSVSREKKESFPLTVTSAQKNPTAFYLCASSILNTEAFFGQGTRLTVV.

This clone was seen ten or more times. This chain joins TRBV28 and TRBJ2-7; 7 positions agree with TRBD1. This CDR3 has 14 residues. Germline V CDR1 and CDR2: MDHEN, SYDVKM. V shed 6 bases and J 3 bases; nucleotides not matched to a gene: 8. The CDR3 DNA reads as TGTGCCAGCAGGCCCTATGCAGGGGGCTACGAGCAGTACTTC. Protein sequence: CASRPYAGGYEQYF. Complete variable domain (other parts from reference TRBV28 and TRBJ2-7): DVKVTQSSRYLVKRTGEKVFLECVQDMDHENMFWYRQDPGLGLRLIYFSYDVKMKEKGDIPEGYSVSREKKERFSLILESASTNQTSMYLCASRPYAGGYEQYFGPGTRLTVT.

CDR3 in amino acids: CSARFGLAFNEQFF. In DNA form, the CDR3 reads TGCAGTGCTAGATTCGGACTAGCGTTTAATGAGCAGTTCTTC. The chain has TRBV20-1 and TRBJ2-1, with 9 bases fitting TRBD2. Germline V gene sequence: CDR1 DFQATT, CDR2 SNEGSKA (reference sequence). The CDR3 covers 14 residues. V gave up 2 bases and J gave up 7 bases; unmatched junction bases: 6.